The 9 T cell receptor beta chains in this list originate from one sample, sequenced in a study of CD8+CD57+ T cells in acquired aplastic anemia. Genomic DNA, the template, was used for profiling of the TCR beta VDJ and CDR3. One entry per CDR3 protein results from TCRdb running MiXCR on the reads. The data hold under 500,000 distinct CDR3 sequences, with more than 25% observed a single time. Patients chosen for sequencing had CD8+CD57+ cells that had expanded, as shown by flow cytometry. Sequenced: sorted CD4+, CD8+, or CD8+CD57+ T cells (not recorded which) from PBMCs. The receptors were gathered from a human donor with aplastic anemia.

To note about this clonotype: Germline and junction disagree at one end, which may indicate a read error. The V call is TRBV2, the J call TRBJ2-7, with D possibly TRBD1 on 5 matching bases. Germline V gene sequence: CDR1 SNHLY, CDR2 FYNNEI. The CDR3 is made up of 11 amino acids. The CDR3 region is CASRAYYEQYF. The DNA of the CDR3 is TGTGCGAGCAGGGCCTACTACGAGCAGTACTTC.

This rearrangement joins TRBV29-1 to TRBJ1-3, with D possibly being TRBD1 (5 bases). The CDR3 consists of 13 residues. Trimming pared 6 bases from V and 1 base from J, leaving 10 bases between. The germline CDR1 and CDR2 sequences are SQVTM and ANQGSEA. CDR3: CSVHSGSGNTIYF. The CDR3 region has the DNA TGCAGCGTGCACTCAGGGTCTGGAAACACCATATATTTT.

In its sample, this clonotype was seen many times. The chain couples TRBV12-3 or TRBV12-4 to TRBJ1-6, with D possibly matching TRBD1 (6 bases). V gave up 5 bases and J gave up 9 bases, with 20 bases separating them. The CDR3 length is 16 residues. The CDR3 coding sequence is TGTGCCAGCAGTCCGCTTGAGGGGGGCCAAGGTTCACCCCTCCACTTT. Its translation: CASSPLEGGQGSPLHF.

V usage is TRBV7-9 and J usage is TRBJ2-3, with TRBD1 as a possible D gene (5 bases). This CDR3 comprises 12 residues. Trimming stripped 5 bases from V and 10 bases from J, with 13 bases between. CDR1 SEHNR and CDR2 FQNEAQ come from the germline V gene (reference sequence). The CDR3 reads CASSPGLGAQYF. In DNA form, the CDR3 reads TGTGCCAGCAGCCCCGGGCTAGGGGCGCAGTATTTT.

A few counts support this clonotype. V usage is TRBV20-1 and J usage is TRBJ2-1; 12 nucleotides line up with TRBD2. This CDR3 spans 16 amino acids. Trimming removed 2 bases from V and 9 bases from J; junction bases left unmatched: 11. Germline values: CDR1 DFQATT, CDR2 SNEGSKA (reference sequence). The CDR3 DNA reads TGCAGTGCTAGAAACCGACTAGCGGGAGAGATAGGTGAGCAGTTCTTC. Its protein product is CSARNRLAGEIGEQFF.

This clonotype showed up many times. The chain carries TRBV5-5 and TRBJ1-2; D is unresolved. V was cut by 0 bases and J by 3 bases, with 6 bases left in between. Germline CDR1 and CDR2: SGHKS and YYEKEE (reference sequence). The CDR3 spans 13 residues. The CDR3 sequence: CASSLEGYYGYTF. Written as DNA, the CDR3 is TGTGCCAGCAGCTTGGAGGGCTACTATGGCTACACCTTC.

The V and J genes are TRBV12-3 or TRBV12-4 and TRBJ2-3; no clear D. With 1 base removed from V and 1 base from J, the gap between germline ends came to 9 bases. The CDR3 has 15 amino acids. The DNA for the CDR3 is TGTGCCAGCAGTTTAGTGGGGTGGGGCACAGATACGCAGTATTTT. It codes for CASSLVGWGTDTQYF.

This clonotype has more than one count but fewer than ten. This rearrangement joins TRBV28 to TRBJ1-5; D gene unclear. CDR1 and CDR2 from the germline V gene are MDHEN and SYDVKM. The CDR3 consists of 15 residues. Between the trimmed V and J ends, which lost 3 bases and 0 bases, there was a span of 9 bases. CDR3 sequence reads: CASSFPGNSNQPQHF. CDR3 bases: TGTGCCAGCAGTTTTCCCGGAAATAGCAATCAGCCCCAGCATTTT.

This clonotype was recorded a few times. The chain uses TRBV10-3 and TRBJ2-3, with 12 positions matching TRBD2. Looked up from germline, CDR1 is ENHRY and CDR2 is SYGVKD. V lost 6 bases, J lost 2 bases, and 3 bases stayed unmatched. The CDR3 length is 15 residues. The CDR3 spells CAIRGTSGYTDTQYF. DNA of the CDR3: TGTGCCATCAGAGGGACTAGCGGGTACACAGATACGCAGTATTTT.